The T cell receptor beta chain under discussion was sequenced for a study of response to subunit inactivated influenza vaccine. Study findings and constraints: There was a suggestion from the authors that each seasonal influenza vaccination recruits few new T cells.

This clonotype was found a few times. Its target is not known. MiXCR, run by TCRdb on the RT-PCR reads, gives a single entry per CDR3 protein. Of a few hundred thousand distinct CDR3 sequences listed, over 20% are singletons. V was trimmed by 4 bases and J by 3 bases, leaving 19 bases between them. The CDR3 contains 17 residues. The sequence was collected from a man aged 45 to 70 who received an inactivated influenza vaccine. Material: PBMCs from blood, obtained approximately 22 months after vaccination. The chain carries TRBV12-3 or TRBV12-4 and TRBJ1-5; possible D gene TRBD1, 5 bases. CDR3 nucleotides: TGTGCCAGCAGTTCAGACAGACACGTTCCCCACAATCAGCCCCAGCATTTT. Its translation: CASSSDRHVPHNQPQHF.